A single sample is the source of the 20 T cell receptor beta chains below, sequenced in a study of T cell repertoires in cytomegalovirus infection. TCRdb recomputed calls from the reads with MiXCR, one row per CDR3 protein. This sample has fewer than 300,000 distinct CDR3 sequences, with 20% to 30% found just once. The sequenced material came from PBMCs. Receptors were obtained from a human donor in good health (CMV status not recorded). Some clones in this sample may be carry-over from other donors' samples.

This clonotype was detected a few times. This chain joins TRBV7-8 and TRBJ2-1; no clear D gene. Germline V gene sequence: CDR1 SGHVS, CDR2 FQNEAQ. V was cut by 5 bases and J by 7 bases, with 12 bases left in between. The CDR3 covers 13 residues. CDR3 DNA: TGTGCCAGCAGCCTCGGACCCGAGAATGAGCAGTTCTTC. Residues: CASSLGPENEQFF.

Details on this clonotype: A much bigger clone sits one base away, suggesting this may be a read error. CDR3 sequence reads: CASSLTCWGGQYF. CDR3 DNA sequence: TGTGCCAGCAGCTTGACGTGCTGGGGGGGGCAGTATTTT. This chain links TRBV11-3 with TRBJ2-3; TRBD2 agrees at 7 bases. J gave up 11 bases and V 3 bases, and 8 bases lay outside the gene matches. CDR3 length: 13 amino acids. The germline V gene has CDR1 SGHNT and CDR2 YENEEA.

This clonotype was detected many times. This chain uses TRBV7-9 with TRBJ1-1, with D maybe TRBD1 (6 bases). V lost 3 bases to trimming and J lost 6 bases, with 14 bases between them. CDR3 length equals 14 residues. Germline V gene data show CDR1 as SEHNR and CDR2 as FQNEAQ (reference sequence). The CDR3 bases are TGTGCCAGCAGCTTCCCAGGGGCCGACGCTGAAGCTTTCTTT. Translating it yields CASSFPGADAEAFF.

V and J are TRBV28 and TRBJ2-5, with a weak D call TRBD2 (6 bases). Germline V gene data show CDR1 as MDHEN and CDR2 as SYDVKM. The V gene lost 3 bases and the J gene lost 4 bases, with 12 bases spanning the gap. The CDR3 is 14 residues long. CDR3 protein: CASSLRGRPETQYF. The CDR3 DNA sequence: TGTGCCAGCAGTTTGAGAGGGAGGCCAGAGACCCAGTACTTC.

This sequence joins TRBV14 and TRBJ2-6; D unclear. The CDR3 loop spans 15 amino acids. Germline CDR1 is SGHDN and CDR2 is FVKESK. The V gene lost 6 bases and the J gene lost 5 bases, with 14 bases spanning the gap. The CDR3 region has the DNA TGTGCCAGCAGTCCCCTACTAAGAAGGGCCAACGTCCTGACTTTC. It translates to CASSPLLRRANVLTF.

This clonotype occurred a few times. The chain joins TRBV29-1 to TRBJ1-1; possible D gene TRBD1, 6 bases. The CDR3 is 14 amino acids. Between the trimmed V and J ends, which lost 3 bases and 5 bases, there was a span of 16 bases. Per germline, CDR1 SQVTM and CDR2 ANQGSEA. This CDR3 is CSVEKQGGWTEAFF. The CDR3 nucleotides are TGCAGCGTTGAGAAACAGGGCGGATGGACTGAAGCTTTCTTT.

This clonotype has a count of ten or more. The rearrangement joins TRBV7-2 to TRBJ2-1; 8 nucleotides align to TRBD2. Germline lookup yields CDR1 SGHTA and CDR2 FQGNSA. The CDR3 covers 18 residues. With V trimmed by 4 bases and J by 4 bases, 15 bases remained unmatched. The CDR3 nucleotides read TGTGCCAGCAGCTCAAGGCCTAGCGGGCGGGGGGAATACAATGAGCAGTTCTTC. It codes for CASSSRPSGRGEYNEQFF.

This clonotype was seen only a few times. The chain employs TRBV11-2 and TRBJ2-7; D not resolved. This CDR3 has 14 amino acids. CDR1 is SGHAT, CDR2 FQNNGV, per germline. The ends were cut back, 2 bases at V and 3 bases at J, with 11 bases in the middle. The CDR3 reads CASSLSTTYYEQYF. The DNA for the CDR3 is TGTGCCAGCAGCTTAAGTACAACCTACTACGAGCAGTACTTC.

This clonotype was seen at least ten times. V gene TRBV7-8 combines with J gene TRBJ1-2; D not certain. Trimming took 5 bases from V and 6 from J, leaving 16 bases between them. The CDR3 has 14 residues. The germline V gene has CDR1 SGHVS and CDR2 FQNEAQ. CDR3 in DNA: TGTGCCAGCAGCCTAGACCCGGTGAAGGATGGCTACACCTTC. Its translation: CASSLDPVKDGYTF.

The chain carries TRBV2 and TRBJ2-2; D not resolved. Germline CDR1 SNHLY, CDR2 FYNNEI. CDR3 length equals 14 residues. The V end lost 6 bases, the J end lost 3 bases, and 11 bases lay between the germline ends. The CDR3 bases are TGTGCCAGCAGGACCCTTCGAGACACCGGGGAGCTGTTTTTT. Residues: CASRTLRDTGELFF. Combining the CDR3 with reference TRBV2 and TRBJ2-2 gives the whole variable domain EPEVTQTPSHQVTQMGQEVILRCVPISNHLYFYWYRQILGQKVEFLVSFYNNEISEKSEIFDDQFSVERPDGSNFTLKIRSTKLEDSAMYFCASRTLRDTGELFFGEGSRLTVL.

This chain links TRBV7-2 with TRBJ2-5; D uncertain. Trimming shortened V by 5 bases and J by 4 bases, and 14 bases separated the two germline ends. Germline CDR1 reads SGHTA; CDR2 reads FQGNSA. This CDR3 has 14 amino acids. CDR3 in amino acids: CASSASGSTETQYF. The CDR3 nucleotides are TGTGCCAGCAGCGCATCCGGGTCCACAGAGACCCAGTACTTC.

J is TRBJ2-5 and V is TRBV7-2; 10 bases line up with TRBD2. The junction had 6 bases not matched to a gene; V was cut back by 0 bases and J by 2 bases. This CDR3 comprises 17 residues. Germline lookup yields CDR1 SGHTA and CDR2 FQGNSA. CDR3 nucleotide sequence: TGTGCCAGCAGCTTAGCTTTAGCGGGAGGAGGGCAAGAGACCCAGTACTTC. This translates into CASSLALAGGGQETQYF.

This clonotype occurred a few times. The genes are TRBV10-3 and TRBJ1-1; 7 bases agree with TRBD1. Germline V gene lookup returns CDR1 ENHRY and CDR2 SYGVKD. Losses at the gene ends were 6 bases for V and 2 bases for J; bases not matched to a gene: 12. This CDR3 region has 16 residues. For the CDR3, the DNA is TGTGCCATCAGGGGGGGCCAGGGGGTTCCAAACACTGAAGCTTTCTTT. It specifies CAIRGGQGVPNTEAFF.

This clonotype was observed a handful of times. The chain couples TRBV19 to TRBJ1-1; D uncertain. V was shortened by 7 bases and J by 4 bases, with 13 bases between the two germline ends. Per the germline V gene, CDR1 is LNHDA and CDR2 is SQIVND (reference sequence). The CDR3 has 13 residues. This chain's CDR3 is CASTNSARTEAFF. The CDR3 nucleotides are TGTGCCAGTACCAACAGTGCTCGCACTGAAGCTTTCTTT.

The V call is TRBV20-1, the J call TRBJ1-5; 7 bases match TRBD1. The germline V gene encodes CDR1 DFQATT and CDR2 SNEGSKA (reference sequence). V trimming: 6 bases; J trimming: 5 bases; junction bases outside the gene matches: 4. CDR3 length equals 12 residues. The CDR3 loop reads CSARQGDQPQHF. In nucleotides, the CDR3 is TGCAGTGCCCGACAGGGCGATCAGCCCCAGCATTTT.

V is TRBV28 and J is TRBJ1-6; D gene uncertain. The V end was cut by 6 bases, the J end by 1 base, with 10 bases between. Germline V gene data show CDR1 as MDHEN and CDR2 as SYDVKM. CDR3 length equals 15 residues. The CDR3: CASSPPSSYNSPLHF. CDR3 nucleotides: TGTGCCAGCAGCCCCCCCTCGTCCTATAATTCACCCCTCCACTTT.

The rearrangement joins TRBV5-4 to TRBJ1-2; D remains ambiguous. The CDR3 consists of 14 residues. Trimming took off 2 bases at V and 4 bases at J, with 12 bases between the two ends. The germline V gene encodes CDR1 SGHNT and CDR2 YYREEE (reference sequence). The CDR3 protein is CASSLTDGLYGYTF. For the CDR3, the DNA is TGTGCCAGCAGCTTAACGGACGGACTCTATGGCTACACCTTC. The entire variable domain, with the rest obtained from reference TRBV5-4 and TRBJ1-2, is as follows: ETGVTQSPTHLIKTRGQQVTLRCSSQSGHNTVSWYQQALGQGPQFIFQYYREEENGRGNFPPRFSGLQFPNYSSELNVNALELDDSALYLCASSLTDGLYGYTFGSGTRLTVV.

The J gene is TRBJ2-7, the V gene TRBV5-1; D is uncertain. The CDR3 totals 16 residues. V was cut by 4 bases and J by 3 bases, with 20 bases left in between. The V gene's germline CDR1 is SGHRS and CDR2 YFSETQ. CDR3 amino acids: CASSTSRRSSNYEQYF. CDR3 DNA sequence: TGCGCCAGCAGCACCTCCCGAAGGTCTTCTAACTACGAGCAGTACTTC.

The chain employs TRBV20-1 and TRBJ2-7; 7 nucleotides match TRBD1. CDR1 is DFQATT, CDR2 SNEGSKA, per germline (reference sequence). The junction had 7 bases not matched to a gene; V was cut back by 6 bases and J by 2 bases. The CDR3 covers 13 residues. Written as DNA, the CDR3 is TGCAGTGCCCCGGACAGGTCAACCTACGAGCAGTACTTC. Residues: CSAPDRSTYEQYF.

The genes are TRBV28 and TRBJ1-4, with a weak D call TRBD1 (6 bases). The CDR3 loop spans 15 amino acids. Per the germline V gene, CDR1 is MDHEN and CDR2 is SYDVKM. Trimming removed 4 bases from V and 5 bases from J, with 14 bases in between. Here the CDR3 DNA reads TGTGCCAGCAGTTCGGCGGACAGTGAGAATGAAAAACTGTTTTTT. Residues: CASSSADSENEKLFF.